This T cell receptor beta chain was retrieved from a study of spatial heterogeneity in lung cancer. Study-wide background: There were 75 or so donors, all of them untreated patients with early-stage non-small cell lung cancer. Mean representation of each unique TCR and UMI combination in the raw reads exceeded 8.5 occurrences.

Concerning this clonotype itself: A much larger clone sits a single nucleotide away, making a read error possible.

Time point reported: blood at routine non-recurrence follow-up after resection. Unsorted tumor, nontumor lung tissue or cryopreserved PBMC supplied the whole RNA. TCRdb re-called the 5' RACE reads with MiXCR, one entry per CDR3 protein. The sample contains around 30,000 distinct CDR3 sequences, 4.5% to 7.5% of which appear only once. Per germline, CDR1 LNHNV and CDR2 YYDKDF (reference sequence). The CDR3 runs to 15 residues. With 1 base clipped from V and 5 bases from J, the junction kept 6 bases outside the gene matches. The clonotype was recovered from a male donor with early-stage non-small cell lung cancer. The chain employs TRBV15 and TRBJ2-7; TRBD1 aligns across 9 bases. The material was PBMCs, obtained at follow-up. The CDR3, as DNA: TGTGCCACCAGCAGAGGGGGGACAGGGACGGACGAGCAGTACGTC. Its translation is CATSRGGTGTDEQYV.